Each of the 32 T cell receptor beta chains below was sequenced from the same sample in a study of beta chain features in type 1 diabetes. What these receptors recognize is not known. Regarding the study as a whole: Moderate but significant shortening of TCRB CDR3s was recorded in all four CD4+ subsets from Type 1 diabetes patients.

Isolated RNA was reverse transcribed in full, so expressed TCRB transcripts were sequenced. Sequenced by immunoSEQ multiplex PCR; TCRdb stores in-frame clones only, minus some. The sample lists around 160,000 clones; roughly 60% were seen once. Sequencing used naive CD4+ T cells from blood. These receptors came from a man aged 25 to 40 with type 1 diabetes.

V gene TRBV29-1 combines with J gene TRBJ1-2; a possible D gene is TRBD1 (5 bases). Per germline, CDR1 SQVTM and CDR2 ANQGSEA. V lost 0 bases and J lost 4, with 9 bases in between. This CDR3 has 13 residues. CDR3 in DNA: TGCAGCGTTGAAGATCAGGACATCTATGGCTACACCTTC. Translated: CSVEDQDIYGYTF.

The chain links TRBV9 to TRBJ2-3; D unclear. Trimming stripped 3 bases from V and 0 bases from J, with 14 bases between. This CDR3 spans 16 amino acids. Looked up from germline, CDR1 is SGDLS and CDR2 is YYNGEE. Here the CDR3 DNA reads TGTGCCAGCAGCGGGCAGCTGTCCGCTAGCACAGATACGCAGTATTTT. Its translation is CASSGQLSASTDTQYF.

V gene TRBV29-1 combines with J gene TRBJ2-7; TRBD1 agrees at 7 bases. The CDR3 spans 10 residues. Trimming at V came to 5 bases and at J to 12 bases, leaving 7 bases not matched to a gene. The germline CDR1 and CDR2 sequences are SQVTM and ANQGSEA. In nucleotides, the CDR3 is TGCAGCGTTTCTTCCGCAGGGGGGTACTTC. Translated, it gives CSVSSAGGYF.

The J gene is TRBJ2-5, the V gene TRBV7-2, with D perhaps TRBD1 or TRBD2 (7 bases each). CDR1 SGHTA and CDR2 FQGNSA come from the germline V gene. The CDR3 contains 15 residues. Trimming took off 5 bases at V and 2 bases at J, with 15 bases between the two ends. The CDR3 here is CASSARGGSQETQYF. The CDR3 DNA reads TGTGCCAGCAGCGCCAGGGGGGGAAGTCAAGAGACCCAGTACTTC.

The CDR3 sequence is CASSGPGTDTQYF. The CDR3 DNA is TGTGCCAGCAGCGGGCCAGGGACAGATACGCAGTATTTT. The rearrangement uses TRBV9 and TRBJ2-3; perhaps TRBD1 as D (5 bases). This CDR3 spans 13 amino acids. Trimming removed 3 bases from V and 3 bases from J, with 8 bases in between. Germline V gene sequence: CDR1 SGDLS, CDR2 YYNGEE.

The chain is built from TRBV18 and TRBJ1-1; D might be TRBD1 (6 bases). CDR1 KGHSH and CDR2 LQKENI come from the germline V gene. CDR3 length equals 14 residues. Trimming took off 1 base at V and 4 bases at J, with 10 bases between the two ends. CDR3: CASSPLRGGTEAFF. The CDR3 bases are TGTGCCAGCTCACCACTCAGGGGCGGCACTGAAGCTTTCTTT.

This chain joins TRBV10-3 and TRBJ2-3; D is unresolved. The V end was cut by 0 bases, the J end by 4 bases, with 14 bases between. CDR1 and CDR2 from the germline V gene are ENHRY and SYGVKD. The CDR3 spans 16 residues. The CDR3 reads CAISESKGRVADTQYF. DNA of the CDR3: TGTGCCATCAGTGAGTCGAAAGGAAGGGTTGCAGATACGCAGTATTTT.

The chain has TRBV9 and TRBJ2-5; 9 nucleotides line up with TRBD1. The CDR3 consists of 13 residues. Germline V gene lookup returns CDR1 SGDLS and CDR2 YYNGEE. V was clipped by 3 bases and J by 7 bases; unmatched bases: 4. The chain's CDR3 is CASSEGQGGTQYF. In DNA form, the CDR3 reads TGTGCCAGCAGCGAGGGACAGGGCGGGACCCAGTACTTC. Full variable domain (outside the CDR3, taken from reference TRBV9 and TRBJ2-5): DSGVTQTPKHLITATGQRVTLRCSPRSGDLSVYWYQQSLDQGLQFLIQYYNGEERAKGNILERFSAQQFPDLHSELNLSSLELGDSALYFCASSEGQGGTQYFGPGTRLLVL.

The CDR3 region is CSARGRNGYTF. The DNA for the CDR3 is TGCAGTGCTAGAGGCCGAAATGGCTACACCTTC. The V call is TRBV20-1, the J call TRBJ1-2; D gene unclear. Germline V gives CDR1 DFQATT, CDR2 SNEGSKA (reference sequence). The CDR3 extends over 11 amino acids. V lost 1 base, J lost 6 bases, and 6 bases lay in between.

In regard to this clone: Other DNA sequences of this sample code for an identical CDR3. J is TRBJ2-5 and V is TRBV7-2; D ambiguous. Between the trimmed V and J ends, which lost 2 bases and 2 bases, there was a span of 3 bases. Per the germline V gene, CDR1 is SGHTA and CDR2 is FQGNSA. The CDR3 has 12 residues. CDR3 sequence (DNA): TGTGCCAGCAGCTTATTTCAAGAGACCCAGTACTTC. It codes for CASSLFQETQYF.

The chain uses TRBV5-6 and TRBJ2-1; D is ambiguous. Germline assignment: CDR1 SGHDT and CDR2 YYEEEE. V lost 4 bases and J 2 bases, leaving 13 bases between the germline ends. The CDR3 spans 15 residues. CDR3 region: CASSAPAAAYNEQFF. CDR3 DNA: TGTGCCAGCAGCGCCCCAGCAGCCGCCTACAATGAGCAGTTCTTC.

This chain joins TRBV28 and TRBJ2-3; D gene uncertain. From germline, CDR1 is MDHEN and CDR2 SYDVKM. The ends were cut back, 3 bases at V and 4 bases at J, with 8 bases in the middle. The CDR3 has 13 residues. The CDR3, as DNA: TGTGCCAGCAGTTTTCGGAGCCCAGATACGCAGTATTTT. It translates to CASSFRSPDTQYF. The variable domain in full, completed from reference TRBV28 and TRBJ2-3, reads DVKVTQSSRYLVKRTGEKVFLECVQDMDHENMFWYRQDPGLGLRLIYFSYDVKMKEKGDIPEGYSVSREKKERFSLILESASTNQTSMYLCASSFRSPDTQYFGPGTRLTVL.

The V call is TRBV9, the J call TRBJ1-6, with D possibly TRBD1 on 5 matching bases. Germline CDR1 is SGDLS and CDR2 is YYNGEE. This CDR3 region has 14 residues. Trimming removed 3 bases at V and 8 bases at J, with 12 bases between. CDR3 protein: CASSGGAGDSPLHF. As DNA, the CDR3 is TGTGCCAGCAGCGGCGGGGCCGGGGATTCACCCCTCCACTTT. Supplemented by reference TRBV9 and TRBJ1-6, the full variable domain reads DSGVTQTPKHLITATGQRVTLRCSPRSGDLSVYWYQQSLDQGLQFLIQYYNGEERAKGNILERFSAQQFPDLHSELNLSSLELGDSALYFCASSGGAGDSPLHFGNGTRLTVT.

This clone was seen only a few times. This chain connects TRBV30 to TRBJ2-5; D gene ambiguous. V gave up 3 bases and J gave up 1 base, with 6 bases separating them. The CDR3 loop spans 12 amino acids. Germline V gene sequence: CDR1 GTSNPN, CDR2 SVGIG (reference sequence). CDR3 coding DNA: TGTGCCTGGAGCACAGCCCAAGAGACCCAGTACTTC. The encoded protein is CAWSTAQETQYF.

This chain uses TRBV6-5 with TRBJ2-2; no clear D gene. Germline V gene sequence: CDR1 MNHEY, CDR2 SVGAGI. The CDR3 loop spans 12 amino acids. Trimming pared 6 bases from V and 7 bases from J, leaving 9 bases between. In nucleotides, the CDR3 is TGTGCCAGCAGCCCCATTGGCGGGGAGCTGTTTTTT. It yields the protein CASSPIGGELFF.

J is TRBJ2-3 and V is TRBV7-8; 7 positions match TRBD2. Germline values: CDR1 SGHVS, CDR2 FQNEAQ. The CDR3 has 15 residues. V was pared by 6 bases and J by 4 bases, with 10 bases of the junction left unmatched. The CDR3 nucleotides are TGTGCCAGCAGGCCAGCGGGGTTAGAGTCAGATACGCAGTATTTT. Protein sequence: CASRPAGLESDTQYF.

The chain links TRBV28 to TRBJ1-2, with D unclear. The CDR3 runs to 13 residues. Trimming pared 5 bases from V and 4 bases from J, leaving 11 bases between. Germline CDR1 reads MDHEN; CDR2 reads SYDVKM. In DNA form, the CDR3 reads TGTGCCAGCAGTGATTCAGTGATCTATGGCTACACCTTC. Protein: CASSDSVIYGYTF.

The CDR3 nucleotides read TGCGCCAGCAGCCAAGATTCGGGCAGGGGCAAAGAGACCCAGTACTTC. Translation gives CASSQDSGRGKETQYF. The V and J genes are TRBV4-1 and TRBJ2-5; possible D gene TRBD1, 6 bases. Trimming shortened V by 0 bases and J by 3 bases, and 14 bases separated the two germline ends. This CDR3 region has 16 residues. Germline values: CDR1 MGHRA, CDR2 YSYEKL.

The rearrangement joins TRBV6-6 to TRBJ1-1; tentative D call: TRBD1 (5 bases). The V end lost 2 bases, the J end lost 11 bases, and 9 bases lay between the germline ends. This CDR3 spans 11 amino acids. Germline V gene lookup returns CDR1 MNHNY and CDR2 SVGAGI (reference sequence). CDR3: CASSYRGVAFF. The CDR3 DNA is TGTGCCAGCAGTTACAGGGGAGTTGCTTTCTTT.

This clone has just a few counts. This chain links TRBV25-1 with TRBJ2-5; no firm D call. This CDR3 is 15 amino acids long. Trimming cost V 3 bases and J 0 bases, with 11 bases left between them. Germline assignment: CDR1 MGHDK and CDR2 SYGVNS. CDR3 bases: TGTGCCAGCAGTGAGGTCCAGGCGTACCAAGAGACCCAGTACTTC. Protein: CASSEVQAYQETQYF.

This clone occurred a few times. For the CDR3, the DNA is TGCAGCGTCGGGACAGGGGGTTACTACGAGCAGTACTTC. Its translation is CSVGTGGYYEQYF. This chain connects TRBV29-1 to TRBJ2-7; 11 bases are shared with TRBD1. Losses at the gene ends were 6 bases for V and 3 bases for J; bases not matched to a gene: 4. Germline V CDR1 and CDR2: SQVTM, ANQGSEA. CDR3 length: 13 amino acids.

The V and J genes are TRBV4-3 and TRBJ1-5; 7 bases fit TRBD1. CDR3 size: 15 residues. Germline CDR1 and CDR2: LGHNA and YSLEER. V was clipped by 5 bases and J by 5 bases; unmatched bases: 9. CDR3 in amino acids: CASSEQTGTDQPQHF. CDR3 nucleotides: TGCGCCAGCAGCGAACAAACCGGGACAGATCAGCCCCAGCATTTT.

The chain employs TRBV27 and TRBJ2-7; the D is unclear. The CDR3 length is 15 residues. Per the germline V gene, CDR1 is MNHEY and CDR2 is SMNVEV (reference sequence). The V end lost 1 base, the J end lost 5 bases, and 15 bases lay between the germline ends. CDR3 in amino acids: CASSLWPLYAHEQYF. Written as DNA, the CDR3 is TGTGCCAGCAGTTTATGGCCTTTGTATGCGCACGAGCAGTACTTC.

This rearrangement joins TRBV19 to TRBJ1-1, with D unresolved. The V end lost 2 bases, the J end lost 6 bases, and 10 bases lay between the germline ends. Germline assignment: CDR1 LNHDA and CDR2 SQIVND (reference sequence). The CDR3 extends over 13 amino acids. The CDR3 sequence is CASSISASPEAFF. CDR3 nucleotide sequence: TGTGCCAGTAGTATAAGTGCAAGCCCTGAAGCTTTCTTT.

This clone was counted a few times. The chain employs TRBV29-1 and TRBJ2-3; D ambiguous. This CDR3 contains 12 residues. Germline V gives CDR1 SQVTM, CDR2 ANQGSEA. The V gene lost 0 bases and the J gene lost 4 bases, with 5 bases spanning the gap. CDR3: CSVEEPSDTQYF. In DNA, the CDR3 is TGCAGCGTTGAAGAGCCGTCAGATACGCAGTATTTT.

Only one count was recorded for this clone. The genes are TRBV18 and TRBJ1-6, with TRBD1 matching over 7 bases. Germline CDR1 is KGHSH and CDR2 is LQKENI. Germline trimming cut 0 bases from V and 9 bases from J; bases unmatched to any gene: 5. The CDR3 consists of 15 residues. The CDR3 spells CASSPPGQGGSPLHF. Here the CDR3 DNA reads TGTGCCAGCTCACCACCGGGCCAGGGGGGTTCACCCCTCCACTTT.

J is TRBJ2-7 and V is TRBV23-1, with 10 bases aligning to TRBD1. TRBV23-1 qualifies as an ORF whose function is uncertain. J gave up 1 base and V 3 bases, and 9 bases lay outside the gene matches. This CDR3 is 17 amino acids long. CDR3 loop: CASSHLRDRGLSYEQYF. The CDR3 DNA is TGCGCCAGCAGTCATCTCCGGGACAGGGGCTTATCCTACGAGCAGTACTTC.

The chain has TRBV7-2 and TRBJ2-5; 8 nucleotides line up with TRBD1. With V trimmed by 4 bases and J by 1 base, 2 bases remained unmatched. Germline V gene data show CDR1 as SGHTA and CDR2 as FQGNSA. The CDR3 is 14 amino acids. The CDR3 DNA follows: TGTGCCAGCAGCTCGGACAGGGTCCAAGAGACCCAGTACTTC. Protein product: CASSSDRVQETQYF.

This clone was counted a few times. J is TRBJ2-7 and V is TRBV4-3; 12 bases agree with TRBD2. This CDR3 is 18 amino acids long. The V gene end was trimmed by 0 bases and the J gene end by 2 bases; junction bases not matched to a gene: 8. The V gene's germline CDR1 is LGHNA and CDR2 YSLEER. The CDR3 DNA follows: TGCGCCAGCAGCCAAGATCCGGGAGGACTAGCGGGGACCTACGAGCAGTACTTC. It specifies CASSQDPGGLAGTYEQYF.

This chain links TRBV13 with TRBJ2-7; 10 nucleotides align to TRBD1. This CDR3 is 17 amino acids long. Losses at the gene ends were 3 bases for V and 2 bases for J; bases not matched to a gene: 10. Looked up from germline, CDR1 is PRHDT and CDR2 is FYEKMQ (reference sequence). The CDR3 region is CASSFIPDRGHTYEQYF. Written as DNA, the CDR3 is TGTGCCAGCAGCTTCATCCCCGACAGGGGGCATACCTACGAGCAGTACTTC.

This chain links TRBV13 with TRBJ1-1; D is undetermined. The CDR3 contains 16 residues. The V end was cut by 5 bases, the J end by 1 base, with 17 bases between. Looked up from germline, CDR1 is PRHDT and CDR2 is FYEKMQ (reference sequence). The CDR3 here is CASSTEVDTWNTEAFF. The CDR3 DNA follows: TGTGCCAGCAGCACCGAAGTTGACACCTGGAACACTGAAGCTTTCTTT.

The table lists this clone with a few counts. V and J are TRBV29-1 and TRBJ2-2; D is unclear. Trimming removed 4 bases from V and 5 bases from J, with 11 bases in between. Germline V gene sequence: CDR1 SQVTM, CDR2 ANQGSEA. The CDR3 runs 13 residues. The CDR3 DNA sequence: TGCAGCGTTGGGCTTGTCGGGACCGGGGAGCTGTTTTTT. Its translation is CSVGLVGTGELFF.